This TCR beta chain comes out of a study of blood T cell repertoires in COVID-19. Study at large: The United States, Italy and Spain were the sources of the acute and convalescent COVID-19 samples. The cDNA or gDNA used as material had been derived from T cells, B-cell-depleted T cells, or PBMCs.

TCRdb keeps only in-frame clones here, not all; method: immunoSEQ multiplex PCR. The sample includes fewer than 500,000 clones, 80% to 90% of them seen just once. Per the germline V gene, CDR1 is GTSNPN and CDR2 is SVGIG (reference sequence). The CDR3 contains 18 residues. The junction had 7 bases not matched to a gene; V was cut back by 2 bases and J by 0 bases. Individuals drawn from around 24 US areas were roughly 18 to 95 years old. Donors of Cohort 3 who recovered were those that had two negative PCRs, clearance, or symptom resolution. The specimen sequenced was PBMCs or T cells enriched from blood (not recorded which). This clonotype was sampled from a man aged 25 to 40 who had recovered from COVID-19. V usage is TRBV30 and J usage is TRBJ2-1; 13 bases agree with TRBD2. The CDR3 region is CAWSRGLAGISSYNEQFF. Written as DNA, the CDR3 is TGTGCCTGGAGTCGGGGACTAGCGGGAATTAGCTCCTACAATGAGCAGTTCTTC.